This T cell receptor (beta chain) was sequenced for a study of shared clonotypes between healthy human individuals. Method: immunoSEQ multiplex PCR; TCRdb's copy keeps in-frame clones and lacks some. The profile shows 600,000 to 750,000 clones, less than 80% of them singletons. The V gene end was trimmed by 3 bases and the J gene end by 4 bases; junction bases not matched to a gene: 9. Germline CDR1 and CDR2: MGHDK and SYGVNS. CDR3 length equals 15 residues. Material: memory CD4+ T cells sorted from blood. The subset was: CD45RA-negative fraction. This receptor was identified in a woman aged 25 to 39 in good health. The chain uses TRBV25-1 and TRBJ2-7; 7 bases line up with TRBD1. The CDR3 reads CASSEGTANPYEQYF. The CDR3 DNA is TGTGCCAGCAGTGAGGGGACAGCTAATCCGTACGAGCAGTACTTC.